Below are 9 T cell receptor beta chains sequenced from a single sample in a study of T cell responses to AZD1222 COVID-19 vaccine. Here immunoSEQ multiplex PCR was the method, and the copy in TCRdb shows in-frame clones only, minus some. The sample yields 150,000 to 180,000 clones, over 85% seen once. This specimen consisted of peripheral blood, obtained on day 0 of AZD1222 vaccination. These receptors originate from an adult in good health.

The chain employs TRBV4-1 and TRBJ2-2; 11 bases line up with TRBD2. The CDR3 runs 16 residues. Germline lookup yields CDR1 MGHRA and CDR2 YSYEKL. With 4 bases clipped from V and 2 bases from J, the junction kept 3 bases outside the gene matches. The CDR3 DNA follows: TGCGCCAGCAGCCTACTAGCGGGGGTTAACACCGGGGAGCTGTTTTTT. As protein: CASSLLAGVNTGELFF.

CDR3 DNA: TGTGCCTGGAGCCGCGGGACATTGCCGTCCTACGAGCAGTACTTC. Its protein is CAWSRGTLPSYEQYF. The chain recombines TRBV30 with TRBJ2-7; D possibly uses TRBD1 or TRBD2 (6 bases each). CDR1 GTSNPN and CDR2 SVGIG come from the germline V gene (reference sequence). The ends were cut back, 3 bases at V and 1 base at J, with 16 bases in the middle. The CDR3 runs 15 residues.

The chain uses TRBV7-2 and TRBJ2-7; 7 bases are a match to TRBD1. Germline V gene data show CDR1 as SGHTA and CDR2 as FQGNSA. Trimming removed 2 bases from V and 3 bases from J; junction bases left unmatched: 4. The CDR3 is made up of 14 amino acids. The CDR3 DNA reads TGTGCCAGCAGCTTATGGGACAGCGTCTACGAGCAGTACTTC. Translation: CASSLWDSVYEQYF.

CDR3 sequence reads: CASSIPPPGQPLYGYTF. The DNA of the CDR3 is TGTGCCAGTAGTATCCCTCCCCCGGGACAGCCACTCTATGGCTACACCTTC. This chain connects TRBV19 to TRBJ1-2; 7 bases map to TRBD1. The CDR3 contains 17 residues. Germline lookup yields CDR1 LNHDA and CDR2 SQIVND (reference sequence). V lost 3 bases to trimming and J lost 4 bases; unmatched junction nucleotides: 14.

The J gene is TRBJ1-2, the V gene TRBV19; 8 nucleotides agree with TRBD1. The CDR3 is 15 residues long. J was trimmed by 4 bases and V by 5 bases; bases with no gene match: 9. CDR1 LNHDA and CDR2 SQIVND come from the germline V gene (reference sequence). CDR3 region: CASSGGPGGLYGYTF. CDR3 nucleotides: TGTGCCAGTAGTGGTGGACCAGGGGGCCTCTATGGCTACACCTTC.

The chain recombines TRBV4-1 with TRBJ1-1; maybe TRBD1 (6 bases). This CDR3 spans 15 amino acids. CDR1 and CDR2 from the germline V gene are MGHRA and YSYEKL. The V gene lost 3 bases and the J gene lost 2 bases, with 13 bases spanning the gap. The CDR3 spells CASSHGGRLNTEAFF. The CDR3 DNA follows: TGCGCCAGCAGCCACGGGGGCAGACTTAACACTGAAGCTTTCTTT.

The J gene is TRBJ1-1, the V gene TRBV7-9, with a possible D match to TRBD1 (6 bases). Trimming removed 3 bases at V and 1 base at J, with 9 bases between. This CDR3 has 14 amino acids. Germline values: CDR1 SEHNR, CDR2 FQNEAQ (reference sequence). As DNA, the CDR3 is TGTGCCAGCAGCTTGAGGGGGTCGAACACTGAAGCTTTCTTT. Its translation: CASSLRGSNTEAFF.

This chain links TRBV19 with TRBJ1-5; 10 bases match TRBD1. Germline V CDR1 and CDR2: LNHDA, SQIVND (reference sequence). This CDR3 is 18 amino acids long. The ends lost 3 bases at V and 0 bases at J; junction bases unmatched: 8. The CDR3 DNA follows: TGTGCCAGTAGTATGGACAGGGGGGGACCTACTAGCAATCAGCCCCAGCATTTT. It translates to CASSMDRGGPTSNQPQHF.

The gene calls are TRBV6-5 and TRBJ1-5, with TRBD1 as a possible D gene (5 bases). Germline-derived CDR1 and CDR2 are MNHEY and SVGAGI. Trimming took 6 bases from V and 4 from J, leaving 16 bases between them. The CDR3 length is 15 residues. In nucleotides, the CDR3 is TGTGCCAGCAGCCAAGGGTTGGGGCTAAATCAGCCCCAGCATTTT. Its protein is CASSQGLGLNQPQHF.